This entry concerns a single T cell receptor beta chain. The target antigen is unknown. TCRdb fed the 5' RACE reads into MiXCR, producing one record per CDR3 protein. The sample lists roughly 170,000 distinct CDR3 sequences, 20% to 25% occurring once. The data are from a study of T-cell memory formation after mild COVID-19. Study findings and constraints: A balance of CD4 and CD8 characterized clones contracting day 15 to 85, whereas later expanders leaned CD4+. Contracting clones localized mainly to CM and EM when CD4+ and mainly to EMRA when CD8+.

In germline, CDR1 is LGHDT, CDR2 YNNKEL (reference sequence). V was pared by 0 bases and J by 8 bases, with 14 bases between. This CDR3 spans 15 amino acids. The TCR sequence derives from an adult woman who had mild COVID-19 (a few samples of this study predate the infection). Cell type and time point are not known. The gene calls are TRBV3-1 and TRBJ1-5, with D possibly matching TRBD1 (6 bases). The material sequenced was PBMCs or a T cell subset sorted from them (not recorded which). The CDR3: CASSQDPQGNKPQHF. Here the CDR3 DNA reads TGTGCCAGCAGCCAAGACCCGCAGGGGAATAAGCCCCAGCATTTT.